Listed below are T cell receptor beta chains from one sample, sequenced in a study of STAT5B mutations in CD4+ large granular lymphocyte leukemia. Using immunoSEQ multiplex PCR, the repertoire was profiled, and TCRdb retains in-frame clones only, with some absent. The table shows 30,000 to 35,000 clones, with roughly 88% occurring only once. The sequenced sample consisted of CD4+ T cells from blood buffy coats. These receptor sequences come from a human donor in good health. Both conserved end residues are part of each CDR3. D genes are given only for firm matches. Size values are once, few and many counts, or a class for expanded clones, and some rows have none.

size: NA; V: TRBV4-1; J: TRBJ1-2; D: NA; DNA: TGCGCCAGCAGCCAAGATCTGGGGACCAGTCGGTCAGATATTTATGGCTACACCTTC; CDR3: CASSQDLGTSRSDIYGYTF
size: NA; V: TRBV29-1; J: TRBJ2-7; D: TRBD1; DNA: TGCAGCGTTGAAGATCAGCAGGGGGCTGGCGAGCAGTACTTC; CDR3: CSVEDQQGAGEQYF
size: NA; V: TRBV7-9; J: TRBJ1-5; D: NA; DNA: TGTGCCAGCAGCCCAGGGTATAGCAATCAGCCCCAGCATTTT; CDR3: CASSPGYSNQPQHF
size: once; V: TRBV4-1; J: TRBJ1-1; D: NA; DNA: TGCGCCAGCAGCCAAGCTCGGGGAGGCGGCACTGAAGCTTTCTTT; CDR3: CASSQARGGGTEAFF
size: NA; V: TRBV7-2; J: TRBJ2-3; D: NA; DNA: TGTGCCAGCAGCTCCGCTAGCGCATCGCAGTATTTT; CDR3: CASSSASASQYF
size: NA; V: TRBV18; J: TRBJ2-3; D: NA; DNA: TGTGCCAGCTCACCTATCAGGCAAAGCACAGATACGCAGTATTTT; CDR3: CASSPIRQSTDTQYF
size: NA; V: TRBV5-1; J: TRBJ2-5; D: NA; DNA: TGCGCCAGCAGCTTGGGACAGAACTTCCAAGAGACCCAGTACTTC; CDR3: CASSLGQNFQETQYF
size: NA; V: TRBV4-1; J: TRBJ2-7; D: NA; DNA: TGCGCCAGCAGCCGATCAGGGCACTTTGGCTCCTACGAGCAGTACTTC; CDR3: CASSRSGHFGSYEQYF
size: NA; V: TRBV19; J: TRBJ1-2; D: NA; DNA: TGTGCCAGTAGCGGACAGTCAAATCTGAACTATGGCTACACCTTC; CDR3: CASSGQSNLNYGYTF
size: NA; V: TRBV4-3; J: TRBJ2-6; D: NA; DNA: TGCGCCAGCAGCCAAGGTTGGGGGAATGGGGCCAACGTCCTGACTTTC; CDR3: CASSQGWGNGANVLTF
size: NA; V: TRBV6-6; J: TRBJ1-5; D: NA; DNA: TGTGCCACCCACCGGGGGGTGGTTAGCAATCAGCCCCAGCATTTT; CDR3: CATHRGVVSNQPQHF
size: NA; V: TRBV4-2; J: TRBJ1-4; D: NA; DNA: TGTGCCAGCAGCCAAGCGTGGAGTCGTGATAATGAAAAACTGTTTTTT; CDR3: CASSQAWSRDNEKLFF
size: NA; V: TRBV4-3; J: TRBJ1-2; D: NA; DNA: TGCGCCAGCAGCCAAACAGCCGCAGCTTACTATGGCTACACCTTC; CDR3: CASSQTAAAYYGYTF
size: NA; V: TRBV7-3; J: TRBJ2-1; D: TRBD2; DNA: TGTGCCAGCAGCTTAACCGGGACTAGAAATCCGTTCTTC; CDR3: CASSLTGTRNPFF
size: NA; V: TRBV6-5; J: TRBJ1-2; D: TRBD1; DNA: TGTGCCAGCAGTTACGTCCAGGGGGCAAAAGTATCTGCCTTC; CDR3: CASSYVQGAKVSAF
size: NA; V: TRBV7-9; J: TRBJ2-5; D: NA; DNA: TGTGCCAGCAGCTTCAGGGAACCGCTAGAGACCCAGTACTTC; CDR3: CASSFREPLETQYF
size: NA; V: TRBV6-6; J: TRBJ1-1; D: TRBD1; DNA: TGTGCCAGCAGCCAAACTGACAGGGGGGGAACTGAAGCTTTCTTT; CDR3: CASSQTDRGGTEAFF